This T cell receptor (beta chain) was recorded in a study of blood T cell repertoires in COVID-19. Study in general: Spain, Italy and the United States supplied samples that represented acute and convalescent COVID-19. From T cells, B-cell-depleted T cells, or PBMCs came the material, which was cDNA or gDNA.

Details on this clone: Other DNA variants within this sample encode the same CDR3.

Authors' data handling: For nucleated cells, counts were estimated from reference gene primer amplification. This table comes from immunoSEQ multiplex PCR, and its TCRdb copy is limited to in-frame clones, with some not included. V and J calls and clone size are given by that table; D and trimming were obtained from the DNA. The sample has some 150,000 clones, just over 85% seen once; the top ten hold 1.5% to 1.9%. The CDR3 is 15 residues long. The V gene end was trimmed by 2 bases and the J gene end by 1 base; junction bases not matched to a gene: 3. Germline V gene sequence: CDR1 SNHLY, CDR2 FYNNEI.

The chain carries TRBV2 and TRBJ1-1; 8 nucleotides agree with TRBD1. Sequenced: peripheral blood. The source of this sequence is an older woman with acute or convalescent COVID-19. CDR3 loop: CASSEQGAGNTEAFF. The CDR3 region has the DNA TGTGCCAGCAGTGAACAGGGGGCTGGGAACACTGAAGCTTTCTTT.